This T cell receptor beta chain was sequenced during a study of blood T cell repertoires in COVID-19. The CDR3 is 14 residues long. Germline lookup yields CDR1 MGHRA and CDR2 YSYEKL. V gave up 0 bases and J gave up 9 bases, with 12 bases separating them. The method was immunoSEQ multiplex PCR; TCRdb's version includes in-frame clones alone and lacks a portion of them. The sample consists of 60,000 to 65,000 clones, 90% of them appearing once. The rearrangement uses TRBV4-1 and TRBJ2-1; D may be TRBD1 (6 bases). The sample consisted of peripheral blood. The source of this sequence is a human donor with active COVID-19. The donor label of this sample is uncertain. The CDR3 is CASSQDQGLGEQFF. In DNA form, the CDR3 reads TGCGCCAGCAGCCAAGATCAGGGGCTCGGTGAGCAGTTCTTC.